This is a list of T cell receptor beta chains from one sample in a study of tumor-infiltrating lymphocytes in primary liver carcinoma. A single record per CDR3 protein comes from TCRdb applying MiXCR to the multiplex PCR reads. Of about 350,000 distinct CDR3 sequences listed, roughly two thirds are singletons. Sequences were obtained from peripheral blood. These receptors were obtained from a man in his forties with primary liver carcinoma and hepatitis B virus infection. Both conserved end residues are part of each CDR3. Fields, in order: J gene, V gene, D gene, clone size, CDR3 length, CDR3 DNA, CDR3 protein. The D gene is left open where the match is weak. Clone size is shown for a subset of rows, as once, few, many or a class of expanded clone.

>TRBJ2-7|TRBV11-2|-|-|13
TGTGCCAGCAGCCTTACGGATACCTACGAGCAGTACTTT
CASSLTDTYEQYF
>TRBJ2-7|TRBV11-2|-|-|15
TGCGCCAGCAGCCGTAGCCGGGACGGAACCCACGAGCAGTACTTC
CASSRSRDGTHEQYF
>TRBJ1-5|TRBV15|TRBD1|few|15
TGTGCCACCAGCAGCGGACAGGGTGGGAATCAGCCCCAGCATTTT
CATSSGQGGNQPQHF
>TRBJ2-7|TRBV5-4|TRBD1|few|15
TGTGCCAGCAGCGAAGCTCCGGGACAGGGGTACGAGCAGTACTTC
CASSEAPGQGYEQYF
>TRBJ2-1|TRBV18|-|-|15
TGTGCCAGCTCACCATCTAAGGGGGGGGACAATGAGCAGTTCTTC
CASSPSKGGDNEQFF
>TRBJ2-7|TRBV4-3|TRBD2|many|15
TGCGCCAGCAGCCAATTCACGGGAGGTTCCTACGAGCAGTACTTC
CASSQFTGGSYEQYF
>TRBJ2-7|TRBV28|TRBD2|-|14
TGTGGCAGCAGGGGGACTAGCGGACCTTACGAGCAGTACTTC
CGSRGTSGPYEQYF
>TRBJ2-7|TRBV4-1|-|many|14
TGCGCCAGCAGCCCCAGACAGGGAGGTGACGAGCAGTACTTC
CASSPRQGGDEQYF
>TRBJ2-6|TRBV11-2|-|-|18
TGTGCCAGAAGCCCCCTAGGGCAGGGGCGATCTGGGACCAACGTCCTGACTTTC
CARSPLGQGRSGTNVLTF
>TRBJ1-2|TRBV5-1|-|once|18
TGCGCCAGCAGCTTGTTTGGTGGGTCGGCAGGCTTAGATTATGGCTACACCTTC
CASSLFGGSAGLDYGYTF
>TRBJ1-5|TRBV4-3|-|-|15
TGCGCCAGCAACCAAGATCGGTTTGGTCCTCAGTCCCAGCACTTT
CASNQDRFGPQSQHF
>TRBJ1-2|TRBV7-9|TRBD1|-|14
TGTGCCAGCAGCCCCGAGGGACAGGGGTATGGCTACACCTTC
CASSPEGQGYGYTF
>TRBJ1-5|TRBV11-2|-|-|16
TGTGTCAGCAGCGAAGGGCGAAAAAATAACAATCAGCCCCAGCATTTT
CVSSEGRKNNNQPQHF
>TRBJ1-1|TRBV6-5|TRBD1|-|15
TGTGCCAGCAGTTACGGGACAGGGTCGAAAACTGAAGCTTTCTTT
CASSYGTGSKTEAFF
>TRBJ2-3|TRBV11-2|-|-|14
TGTGCCAGCAGCTTAGGTGACAGCATAGATACGCAGTACTTT
CASSLGDSIDTQYF
>TRBJ2-1|TRBV6-1|-|-|13
TGTACCAGCAGTGAGAAGGGGACGGGGGAGCAGTTCTTC
CTSSEKGTGEQFF
>TRBJ2-5|TRBV29-1|-|-|15
TGCAGCATTGAGTCCCAACGAGGCAGGGGTGAGACCCAGTACTTC
CSIESQRGRGETQYF
>TRBJ2-1|TRBV12-3/TRBV12-4|-|-|15
TGTGCCGGCAACCACCGACGGGCCTCCTGCAATGAGCAGTTCTTC
CAGNHRRASCNEQFF
>TRBJ2-1|TRBV4-3|-|-|16
TGCGCCAGCAGCCAAGCCCCATTGACGGCAGGGGTTGAGCAGTTCTTC
CASSQAPLTAGVEQFF
>TRBJ2-3|TRBV4-1|TRBD2|few|16
TGCGCCAGCAGCCAACAAAGCGGGAGGGTCGGAGATACGCAGTATTTT
CASSQQSGRVGDTQYF
>TRBJ2-6|TRBV29-1|TRBD2|-|17
TGCAGCGTTGAGAGGGCGAGGGAGGGACCTGGGGCCAACGTCCTGGCTTTC
CSVERAREGPGANVLAF
>TRBJ2-5|TRBV11-2|-|-|15
TGTGGCAGCAGCTTAAGCTCCCCGTACCAAGAGATCCAGTACTTC
CGSSLSSPYQEIQYF
>TRBJ2-1|TRBV14|TRBD2|-|14
TGTGCCACCTCTGATATCGGGAGGGTTAATGAGCAGTTCTTC
CATSDIGRVNEQFF
>TRBJ2-6|TRBV6-1|-|-|15
TGTGCCAGCAGTGGAACCCTTGGAGGTGCCAACGTCCTGTCTTTC
CASSGTLGGANVLSF
>TRBJ2-1|TRBV6-2/TRBV6-3|-|many|15
TGTGCCAGCAGTTACTCATTCGCCAGGGGAGATGAGCAGTTCTTC
CASSYSFARGDEQFF
>TRBJ2-3|TRBV11-2|TRBD2|-|15
TGTGCCAGCGGCTTGACTAGCCAAGGCACAGATGCGCAGTATTTT
CASGLTSQGTDAQYF
>TRBJ2-7|TRBV5-4|-|-|14
TGTGACAGCAGCTCGTACTCGGACTCCTACGAGCAGTACTTC
CDSSSYSDSYEQYF
>TRBJ2-3|TRBV10-1|TRBD2|-|14
TGCGCCAACAGTGAGACTAGCGGGACAGATACGCAGTATTTT
CANSETSGTDTQYF
>TRBJ2-5|TRBV11-2|TRBD2|-|17
TGTGCCAGCAGCTTAGGGTTCGCGGGAGGGGAGGAGGAGACCCAGTACTTC
CASSLGFAGGEEETQYF
>TRBJ2-3|TRBV11-2|-|-|19
TGTGCCAGCAGCTTTTGGAGGGGAACAGGGACTGCTAGAACAGATACGGAGTATTTT
CASSFWRGTGTARTDTEYF
>TRBJ2-3|TRBV10-1|TRBD2|few|15
TGCGCCAGCGGAGGACTAGAAGCGGGCACAGATACGCAGTATTTT
CASGGLEAGTDTQYF
>TRBJ1-1|TRBV4-1|-|many|13
TGCGCCAGCAGCCAAGATACGGGGGCTGAAGCTTTCTTT
CASSQDTGAEAFF
>TRBJ2-1|TRBV11-1|-|-|14
TGTGCCAGTAGCTCCCAAGGACTGTTCTATGAGCAGTTCTTC
CASSSQGLFYEQFF
>TRBJ2-1|TRBV6-1|-|-|17
TGTGCCAGCAGGGAAATCCCCGGGATAGGGAATAACAATGCGCAGTTCTTC
CASREIPGIGNNNAQFF
>TRBJ2-1|TRBV5-1|-|-|16
TGCGCCAGCAGCTTGGACCCGGGACCCGCCTACAATGAGAAGTTCTTC
CASSLDPGPAYNEKFF
>TRBJ2-3|TRBV11-2|TRBD1|-|13
TGCGCCAGCTTGGACAGGGTAGCAGATACGCAGTATTTT
CASLDRVADTQYF
>TRBJ2-7|TRBV11-2|-|-|15
TGTGCCAGCAGCTACGGGGCTATACTTTCCTACGAGCGGTACTTC
CASSYGAILSYERYF
>TRBJ2-3|TRBV30|TRBD2|-|20
TGTGCCTGGAGTTACATCCCGGGACTAGCGGGGGACTGCCACACAGATACGCAGTATTTT
CAWSYIPGLAGDCHTDTQYF
>TRBJ2-7|TRBV10-3|-|-|17
TGTGCCATCAGTGCCAGCTGGCGCGATGAGGTGGCCTACGAGCAATACTTC
CAISASWRDEVAYEQYF
>TRBJ1-6|TRBV10-1|TRBD1|-|17
TGCGCCAACAGTACTTTCCCGGACAGGGGGGATAATTCACCCCTCCACTTT
CANSTFPDRGDNSPLHF
>TRBJ1-1|TRBV30|-|once|10
TGTGCCTGGAGTGGGACTGAAGCTTTCTTT
CAWSGTEAFF
>TRBJ1-4|TRBV12-3/TRBV12-4|TRBD1|-|15
TGTGCCAGCAGTCGAACAGGGGTAACTAATGAAAAACCGTTTTTT
CASSRTGVTNEKPFF
>TRBJ2-3|TRBV12-3/TRBV12-4|-|-|15
TGTGCCAGCAGACGACAGAGCGGACGCACAGATACGCAGTATTTT
CASRRQSGRTDTQYF
>TRBJ2-7|TRBV6-5|-|-|14
TGTGCCAGTAGTTACTCGAGGGGAAAACACGAGCAGTACTTC
CASSYSRGKHEQYF
>TRBJ2-2|TRBV11-1|-|many|14
TGTGCCAGCAGCTACGACGAGAACACCGGGGAGCTGTTTTTT
CASSYDENTGELFF
>TRBJ1-5|TRBV11-2|-|-|13
TGTGCCAGCAGGGACGGTAGCATTCAGCCCAAGCATTTT
CASRDGSIQPKHF
>TRBJ1-4|TRBV28|-|-|12
TGTGCCAGTAGGACAGCTAATGAAAAACTGTTTTTT
CASRTANEKLFF
>TRBJ2-1|TRBV11-2|-|once|17
TGTGCCAGCAGCTTAGGTAGAGGCAGGGGGGGTGGGGATGAGCAGTTCTTC
CASSLGRGRGGGDEQFF
>TRBJ2-3|TRBV6-5|-|-|17
TGTGCCAGCAGTCTAGGGCTCCACAAGACCGGCGCAGATACGCTGTATTTT
CASSLGLHKTGADTLYF
>TRBJ1-1|TRBV6-6|TRBD1|-|16
TGTGCCAGCAAGCCCGACAGGGGGCATTTGAACACTGAAGCTTTCTTT
CASKPDRGHLNTEAFF
>TRBJ2-1|TRBV29-1|TRBD2|many|14
TGCAGCGTTAAGTCTAGCGGAGTCTACAATGAGCAGTTCTTC
CSVKSSGVYNEQFF
>TRBJ2-5|TRBV11-2|-|many|15
TGTGCCAGCAGCCACCTGGATGACCGAAGGGAGACCCAGTACTTC
CASSHLDDRRETQYF
>TRBJ2-7|TRBV11-2|-|-|15
TGTGCCAGCTGTTCGGGGACGGGGACCTCCTACGAGCAGTACTTC
CASCSGTGTSYEQYF
>TRBJ2-5|TRBV10-1|-|few|13
TGCGCCAGCAGTGAGACAGGGAGGGAGACCCAGTACTTC
CASSETGRETQYF